This T cell receptor beta chain was obtained from a study of cytomegalovirus exposure and HLA in healthy donors. Study-level points and caveats: The authors later linked a missense DCLRE1C variant to TCR beta V- and J-gene trimming.

A remark on this clone: Its target is unknown.

The CDR3 spans 16 residues. Per the germline V gene, CDR1 is LNHDA and CDR2 is SQIVND (reference sequence). Trimming took off 3 bases at V and 5 bases at J, with 16 bases between the two ends. The study ran its PCR with 60 Vbeta and 13 Jbeta primers. Method: immunoSEQ multiplex PCR; TCRdb's copy keeps in-frame clones and lacks some. The repertoire holds roughly 150,000 clones, with 83% as singletons. The V call is TRBV19, the J call TRBJ2-2; TRBD1 might be the D (5 bases). Material for sequencing was PBMCs. The TCR was taken from a man aged 50-60 years in good health and CMV-seropositive. CDR3 protein: CASSIGREIRTGELFF. As DNA, the CDR3 is TGTGCCAGTAGTATCGGCAGGGAAATTAGGACCGGGGAGCTGTTTTTT.